Following are 19 T cell receptor beta chains from one sample sequenced in a study of PD-L1 blockade in urothelial cancer. Libraries were prepared by immunoSEQ multiplex PCR; TCRdb keeps only in-frame clonotypes and omits some of them. The top ten hold less than 3.5% of the sample, which has about 69,000 clones, roughly nine tenths seen once. Sequencing was performed on PBMCs, taken around atezolizumab (anti-PD-L1) treatment. Receptor source: a man aged 55 to 70 with urothelial cancer.

This chain's CDR3 is CASSEPPRGTEAFF. The CDR3 DNA follows: TGTGCCAGCAGTGAACCCCCCAGGGGGACTGAAGCTTTCTTT. This chain connects TRBV2 to TRBJ1-1, with 7 bases lining up with TRBD1. Germline CDR1 SNHLY, CDR2 FYNNEI. The J segment lost 5 bases and the V segment lost 2 bases, leaving 5 bases of the junction unmatched. The CDR3 is 14 amino acids.

The rearrangement joins TRBV5-8 to TRBJ1-5, with D uncertain. The V and J ends lost 4 bases and 3 bases respectively, with 11 bases between them. The CDR3 length is 14 residues. Germline-derived CDR1 and CDR2 are SGHTS and YDEGEE. CDR3 sequence: CASSLLTDNQPQHF. CDR3 in DNA: TGTGCCAGCAGCCTCCTAACAGACAATCAGCCCCAGCATTTT.

The V gene is TRBV5-8, the J gene TRBJ1-3, with a tentative D call TRBD1 (5 bases). The V end was cut by 4 bases, the J end by 0 bases, with 11 bases between. This CDR3 comprises 15 residues. Germline assignment: CDR1 SGHTS and CDR2 YDEGEE. The CDR3 nucleotides are TGTGCCAGCAGCATCCGGGACTCCTCTGGAAACACCATATATTTT. Residues: CASSIRDSSGNTIYF.

This chain connects TRBV5-1 to TRBJ2-1, with 9 bases matching TRBD1. With 1 base clipped from V and 5 bases from J, the junction kept 4 bases outside the gene matches. Germline V gives CDR1 SGHRS, CDR2 YFSETQ. The CDR3 is 15 residues long. CDR3 sequence (DNA): TGCGCCAGCAGCTTGAAACAGGGGGCAAACAATGAGCAGTTCTTC. Protein sequence: CASSLKQGANNEQFF.

The chain is built from TRBV7-6 and TRBJ2-3; 7 nucleotides line up with TRBD2. The CDR3 has 15 residues. J gave up 2 bases and V 2 bases, and 4 bases lay outside the gene matches. Germline V gene lookup returns CDR1 SGHVS and CDR2 FNYEAQ. The CDR3 DNA reads TGTGCCAGCAGCTTATCTGGGGGGGACACAGATACGCAGTATTTT. It specifies CASSLSGGDTDTQYF.

This sequence joins TRBV2 and TRBJ1-2, with a possible D match to TRBD1 (6 bases). Germline CDR1 reads SNHLY; CDR2 reads FYNNEI. The V end was cut by 5 bases, the J end by 10 bases, with 20 bases between. This CDR3 is built from 14 residues. The CDR3 protein is CASSYQTGSGDYTF. For the CDR3, the DNA is TGTGCCAGCAGTTACCAAACAGGGTCCGGGGACTACACCTTC.

The rearrangement joins TRBV27 to TRBJ1-2; D perhaps matches TRBD1 (6 bases). CDR1 is MNHEY, CDR2 SMNVEV, per germline (reference sequence). V shed 6 bases and J shed 4 bases, with 12 bases lying between them. The CDR3 totals 13 residues. CDR3 sequence reads: CASRGRGGYGYTF. The CDR3, as DNA: TGTGCCAGCAGGGGGCGAGGGGGCTATGGCTACACCTTC.

The chain is built from TRBV4-3 and TRBJ2-7; TRBD2 aligns across 9 bases. Germline V lookup: CDR1 LGHNA, CDR2 YSLEER. Unmatched junction bases numbered 9, after V lost 0 bases and J lost 6 bases. This CDR3 comprises 16 residues. The CDR3 nucleotides read TGCGCCAGCAGCCAAGATTGGGGGACTAGCCTTGTCGAGCAGTACTTC. Translating gives CASSQDWGTSLVEQYF.

This clone was recorded a few times. V is TRBV11-2 and J is TRBJ2-2, with 7 nucleotides matching TRBD2. CDR1 is SGHAT and CDR2 is FQNNGV in the germline V gene. V lost 5 bases, J lost 7 bases, and 13 bases stayed unmatched. The CDR3 length is 16 residues. For the CDR3, the DNA is TGTGCCAGCAGCCCCCTCGGGAGCGGGGTAGACGGGGAGCTGTTTTTT. It specifies CASSPLGSGVDGELFF.

Regarding this clone: The junction and the germline gene differ at one end; a read error may be behind it. The DNA for the CDR3 is TGTGCCACCAGCAGAGACAGGGGGCGGGATGCCATCTTT. It codes for CATSRDRGRDAIF. The gene calls are TRBV15 and TRBJ1-1, with 8 bases identical to TRBD1. The germline CDR1 and CDR2 sequences are LNHNV and YYDKDF (reference sequence). The CDR3 spans 13 residues.

The rearrangement joins TRBV6-6 to TRBJ1-2; 8 bases line up with TRBD1. Germline-derived CDR1 and CDR2 are MNHNY and SVGAGI (reference sequence). V shed 5 bases, J shed 5 bases, and the junction held 7 bases outside the gene matches. CDR3 size: 14 residues. The CDR3 protein is CASSPDRGGYGYTF. CDR3 nucleotides: TGTGCCAGCAGTCCAGACAGGGGTGGGTATGGCTACACCTTC.

The genes are TRBV4-1 and TRBJ1-2; D is unclear. This CDR3 has 15 residues. From germline, CDR1 is MGHRA and CDR2 YSYEKL. V was shortened by 1 base and J by 2 bases, with 11 bases between the two germline ends. This CDR3 reads CASSQAATLNYGYTF. CDR3 coding DNA: TGCGCCAGCAGCCAAGCCGCGACATTAAACTATGGCTACACCTTC.

The chain uses TRBV5-6 and TRBJ2-1; D is unclear. Trimming took off 3 bases at V and 9 bases at J, with 16 bases between the two ends. In germline, CDR1 is SGHDT, CDR2 YYEEEE. This CDR3 contains 14 residues. CDR3 sequence (DNA): TGTGCCAGCAGCTGTAGAGGTGGTAACTGTGAGCAGTTCTTC. Translated, it gives CASSCRGGNCEQFF.

The V and J genes are TRBV7-2 and TRBJ1-6; tentatively, D is TRBD1 (5 bases). The germline V gene encodes CDR1 SGHTA and CDR2 FQGNSA. The length of the CDR3 is 16 residues. Trimming shortened V by 6 bases and J by 8 bases, and 20 bases separated the two germline ends. As DNA, the CDR3 is TGTGCCAGCAGGCCAGGGCTCTCTTCCCCCTATTCACCCCTCCACTTT. Translated: CASRPGLSSPYSPLHF.

The genes are TRBV19 and TRBJ2-3; 9 nucleotides line up with TRBD1. After removal of 5 bases from V and 2 bases from J, the junction contained 8 bases not matched to a gene. The CDR3 extends over 16 amino acids. Germline V gives CDR1 LNHDA, CDR2 SQIVND (reference sequence). The CDR3 sequence is CASSPRDRGSTDTQYF. The DNA of the CDR3 is TGTGCCAGTAGTCCCAGAGACAGGGGGTCCACAGATACGCAGTATTTT.

The chain's CDR3 is CASSPARGQADTQYF. The CDR3 region has the DNA TGTGCCAGCAGCCCGGCAAGGGGGCAGGCAGATACGCAGTATTTT. The V and J genes are TRBV7-9 and TRBJ2-3; TRBD1 matches 7 bases. Germline V lookup: CDR1 SEHNR, CDR2 FQNEAQ (reference sequence). With 5 bases clipped from V and 4 bases from J, the junction kept 9 bases outside the gene matches. CDR3 length: 15 residues. Filled out from reference TRBV7-9 and TRBJ2-3, the complete variable domain reads DTGVSQNPRHKITKRGQNVTFRCDPISEHNRLYWYRQTLGQGPEFLTYFQNEAQLEKSRLLSDRFSAERPKGSFSTLEIQRTEQGDSAMYLCASSPARGQADTQYFGPGTRLTVL.

This clone was seen more than once but under ten times. The chain combines TRBV7-2 with TRBJ2-7; 8 positions match TRBD1. Losses at the gene ends were 7 bases for V and 10 bases for J; bases not matched to a gene: 15. CDR1 is SGHTA, CDR2 FQGNSA, per germline. The CDR3 is 14 residues long. CDR3 nucleotides: TGTGCCAGCATGCCCGCAGGGGGCTTTCTTCCCCAGTACTTC. Translated, it gives CASMPAGGFLPQYF.

This chain joins TRBV5-1 and TRBJ1-6, with 9 bases identical to TRBD1. CDR1 is SGHRS and CDR2 is YFSETQ in the germline V gene. V dropped 3 bases and J dropped 7; count of bases not matched to a gene: 5. CDR3 length: 15 amino acids. CDR3 loop: CASSSEGTGNSPLHF. The CDR3 DNA sequence: TGCGCCAGCAGCTCAGAAGGGACAGGGAATTCACCCCTCCACTTT.

The chain employs TRBV5-6 and TRBJ2-7, with TRBD1 matching over 9 bases. The CDR3 runs to 16 residues. Looked up from germline, CDR1 is SGHDT and CDR2 is YYEEEE. V was clipped by 0 bases and J by 5 bases; unmatched bases: 9. For the CDR3, the DNA is TGTGCCAGCAGCTTGGGGGCTGGACAGGGGAAGGACGAGCAGTACTTC. Protein sequence: CASSLGAGQGKDEQYF.